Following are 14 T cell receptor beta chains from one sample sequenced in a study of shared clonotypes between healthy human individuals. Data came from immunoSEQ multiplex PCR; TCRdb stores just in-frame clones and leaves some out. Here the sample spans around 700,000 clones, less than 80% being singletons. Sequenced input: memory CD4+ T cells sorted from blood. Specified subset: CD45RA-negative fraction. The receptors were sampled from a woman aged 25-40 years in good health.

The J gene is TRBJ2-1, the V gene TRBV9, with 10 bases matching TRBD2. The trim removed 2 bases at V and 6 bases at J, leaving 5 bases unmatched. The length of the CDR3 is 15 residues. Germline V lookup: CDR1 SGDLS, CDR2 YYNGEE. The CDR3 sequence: CASSVPSGSANEQFF. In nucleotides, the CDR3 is TGTGCCAGCAGCGTCCCTAGCGGGAGCGCCAATGAGCAGTTCTTC. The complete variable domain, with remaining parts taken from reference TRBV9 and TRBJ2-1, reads DSGVTQTPKHLITATGQRVTLRCSPRSGDLSVYWYQQSLDQGLQFLIQYYNGEERAKGNILERFSAQQFPDLHSELNLSSLELGDSALYFCASSVPSGSANEQFFGPGTRLTVL.

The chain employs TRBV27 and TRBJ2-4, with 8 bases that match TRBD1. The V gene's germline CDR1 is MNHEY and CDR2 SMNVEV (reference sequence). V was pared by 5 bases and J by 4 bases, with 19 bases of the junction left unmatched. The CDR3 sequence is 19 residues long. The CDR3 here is CASSGWTGSLLSRKNIQYF. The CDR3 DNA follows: TGTGCCAGCAGTGGCTGGACAGGGTCCCTCCTGTCACGAAAAAACATTCAGTACTTC.

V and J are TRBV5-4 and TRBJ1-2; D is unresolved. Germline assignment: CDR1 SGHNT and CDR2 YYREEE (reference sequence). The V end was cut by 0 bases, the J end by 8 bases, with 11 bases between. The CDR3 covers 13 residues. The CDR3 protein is CASSLESGRGYTF. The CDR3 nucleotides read TGTGCCAGCAGCTTGGAATCCGGGCGCGGCTACACCTTC.

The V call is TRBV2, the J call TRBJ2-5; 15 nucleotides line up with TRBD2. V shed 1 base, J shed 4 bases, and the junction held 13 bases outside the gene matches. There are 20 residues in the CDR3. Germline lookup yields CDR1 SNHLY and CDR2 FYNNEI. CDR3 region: CASSEGPPGTSGRSGETQYF. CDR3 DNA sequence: TGTGCCAGCAGTGAAGGCCCGCCCGGGACTAGCGGGAGGTCGGGAGAGACCCAGTACTTC.

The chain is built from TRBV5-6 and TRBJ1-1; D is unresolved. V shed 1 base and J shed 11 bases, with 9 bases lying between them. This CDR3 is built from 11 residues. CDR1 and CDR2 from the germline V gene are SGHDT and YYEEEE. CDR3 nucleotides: TGTGCCAGCAGCTTGACCCAGGAGGCTTTCTTT. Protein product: CASSLTQEAFF. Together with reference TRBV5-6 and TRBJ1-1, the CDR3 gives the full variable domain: DAGVTQSPTHLIKTRGQQVTLRCSPKSGHDTVSWYQQALGQGPQFIFQYYEEEERQRGNFPDRFSGHQFPNYSSELNVNALLLGDSALYLCASSLTQEAFFGQGTRLTVV.

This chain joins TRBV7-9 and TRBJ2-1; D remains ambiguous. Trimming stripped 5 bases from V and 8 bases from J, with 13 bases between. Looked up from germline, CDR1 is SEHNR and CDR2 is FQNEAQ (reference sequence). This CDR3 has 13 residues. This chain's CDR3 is CASSRARADEQFF. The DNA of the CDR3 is TGTGCCAGCAGCCGGGCCCGGGCGGATGAGCAGTTCTTC.

This CDR3 reads CATSREPPGLAGGSEQYF. CDR3 nucleotides: TGTGCCACCAGCAGAGAGCCCCCGGGACTAGCGGGAGGGAGCGAGCAGTACTTC. This rearrangement joins TRBV15 to TRBJ2-7, with TRBD2 identical over 16 bases. This CDR3 region has 18 residues. Trimming at V came to 0 bases and at J to 6 bases, leaving 8 bases not matched to a gene. Germline V lookup: CDR1 LNHNV, CDR2 YYDKDF (reference sequence). Variable domain in full (rest from reference TRBV15 and TRBJ2-7): DAMVIQNPRYQVTQFGKPVTLSCSQTLNHNVMYWYQQKSSQAPKLLFHYYDKDFNNEADTPDNFQSRRPNTSFCFLDIRSPGLGDTAMYLCATSREPPGLAGGSEQYFGPGTRLTVT.

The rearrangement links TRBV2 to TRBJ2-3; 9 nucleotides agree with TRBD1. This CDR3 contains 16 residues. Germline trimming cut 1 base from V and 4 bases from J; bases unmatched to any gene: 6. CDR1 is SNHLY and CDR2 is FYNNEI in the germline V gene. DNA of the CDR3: TGTGCCAGCAGTGAAGTAAGCACAGGGGGCGCAGATACGCAGTATTTT. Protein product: CASSEVSTGGADTQYF.

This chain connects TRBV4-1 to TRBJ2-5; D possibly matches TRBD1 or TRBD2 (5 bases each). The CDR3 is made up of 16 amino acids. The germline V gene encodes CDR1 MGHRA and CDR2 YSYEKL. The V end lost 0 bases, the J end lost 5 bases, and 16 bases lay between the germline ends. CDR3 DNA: TGCGCCAGCAGCCAAGATAAAGTGGGGGTTTGGGAGACCCAGTACTTC. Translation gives CASSQDKVGVWETQYF.

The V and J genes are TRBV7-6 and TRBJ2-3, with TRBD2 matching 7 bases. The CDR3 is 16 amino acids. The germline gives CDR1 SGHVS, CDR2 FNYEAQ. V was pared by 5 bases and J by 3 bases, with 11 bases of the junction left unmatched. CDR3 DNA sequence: TGTGCCAGCAGCCGGCTGGGGGGGAGCGGGACAGATACGCAGTATTTT. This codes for CASSRLGGSGTDTQYF.

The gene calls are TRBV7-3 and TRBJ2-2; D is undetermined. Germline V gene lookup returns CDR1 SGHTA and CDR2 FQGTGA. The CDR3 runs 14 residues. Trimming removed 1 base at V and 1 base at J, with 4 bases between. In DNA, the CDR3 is TGTGCCAGCAGCTTAAAGGGGAACACCGGGGAGCTGTTTTTT. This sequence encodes CASSLKGNTGELFF.

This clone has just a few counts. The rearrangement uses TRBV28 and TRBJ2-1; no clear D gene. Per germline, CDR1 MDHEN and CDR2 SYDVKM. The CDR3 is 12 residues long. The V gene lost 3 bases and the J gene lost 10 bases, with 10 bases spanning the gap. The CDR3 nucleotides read TGTGCCAGCAGTTTGGTCCAGGAGGAGCAGTTCTTC. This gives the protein CASSLVQEEQFF.

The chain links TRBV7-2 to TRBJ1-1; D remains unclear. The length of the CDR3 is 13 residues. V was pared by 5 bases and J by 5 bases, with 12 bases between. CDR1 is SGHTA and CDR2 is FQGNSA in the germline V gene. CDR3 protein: CASSPGPGTEAFF. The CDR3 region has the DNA TGTGCCAGCAGCCCCGGTCCCGGGACTGAAGCTTTCTTT.

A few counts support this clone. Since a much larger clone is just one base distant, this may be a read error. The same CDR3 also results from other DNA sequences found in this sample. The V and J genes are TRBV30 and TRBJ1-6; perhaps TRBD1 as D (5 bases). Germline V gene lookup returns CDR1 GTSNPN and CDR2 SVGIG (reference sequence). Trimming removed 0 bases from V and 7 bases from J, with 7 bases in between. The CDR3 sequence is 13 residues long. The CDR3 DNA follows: TGTGCCTGGAGTGTACGGGGGAATTCACCCCTCCACTTT. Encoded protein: CAWSVRGNSPLHF.